This entry features one TCR beta chain sequence. The table came from immunoSEQ multiplex PCR; TCRdb's copy has only in-frame clones and leaves some out. The sample contains about 95,000 clones, around 82% of which appear only once. This entry belongs to a study of OX40 agonist ivuxolimab in advanced cancers. Whole-study context: Each patient was given ivuxolimab into a vein every 2 weeks, at 0.01 to 10 mg/kg.

The CDR3 is 15 amino acids. CDR1 SGHNT and CDR2 YENEEA come from the germline V gene. V lost 5 bases to trimming and J lost 0 bases, with 14 bases between them. This sequence originates from an adult with an advanced solid tumor such as melanoma, head and neck, liver or kidney cancer. The chain uses TRBV11-3 and TRBJ2-7; tentatively, D is TRBD1 (6 bases). The specimen was CD4+ or CD8+ T cells sorted from blood, collected in a trial of the OX40 agonist ivuxolimab. The CDR3 loop is CASSPGHPSSYEQYF. For the CDR3, the DNA is TGTGCCAGCAGCCCGGGACATCCGAGCTCCTACGAGCAGTACTTC. Using reference TRBV11-3 and TRBJ2-7 for the parts outside the CDR3, the full variable domain is EAGVVQSPRYKIIEKKQPVAFWCNPISGHNTLYWYLQNLGQGPELLIRYENEEAVDDSQLPKDRFSAERLKGVDSTLKIQPAELGDSAVYLCASSPGHPSSYEQYFGPGTRLTVT.